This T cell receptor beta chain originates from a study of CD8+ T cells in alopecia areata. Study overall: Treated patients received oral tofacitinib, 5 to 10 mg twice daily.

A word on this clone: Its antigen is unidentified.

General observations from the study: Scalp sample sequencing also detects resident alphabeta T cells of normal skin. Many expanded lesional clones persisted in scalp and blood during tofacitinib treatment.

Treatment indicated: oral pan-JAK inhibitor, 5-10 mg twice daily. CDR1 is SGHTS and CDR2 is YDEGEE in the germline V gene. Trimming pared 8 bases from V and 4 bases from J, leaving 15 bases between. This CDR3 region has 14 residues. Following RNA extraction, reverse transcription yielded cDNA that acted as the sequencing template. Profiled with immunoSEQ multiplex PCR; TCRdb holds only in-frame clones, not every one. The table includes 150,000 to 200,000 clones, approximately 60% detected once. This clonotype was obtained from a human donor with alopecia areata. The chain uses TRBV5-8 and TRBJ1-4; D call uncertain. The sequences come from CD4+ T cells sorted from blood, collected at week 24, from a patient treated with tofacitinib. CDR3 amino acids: CASTRRTFNEKLFF. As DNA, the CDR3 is TGTGCCAGTACACGACGGACTTTTAATGAAAAACTGTTTTTT.